Given below is one T cell receptor beta chain in context. Trimming cost V 3 bases and J 3 bases, with 12 bases left between them. The length of the CDR3 is 14 residues. Germline V lookup: CDR1 SEHNR, CDR2 FQNEAQ (reference sequence). These data are taken from a study of blood T cell repertoires in COVID-19. Study background: There were acute and convalescent COVID-19 samples, and they came from the United States, Italy and Spain. T cells, B-cell-depleted T cells, or PBMCs provided the cDNA or gDNA that served as material.

How the authors handled the data: It was from reference gene primer amplification that nucleated cell counts were estimated. Assay used: immunoSEQ multiplex PCR; TCRdb lists only in-frame clones, some missing. V and J calls and clone size are as listed in that table; D and trimming were resolved from the DNA. The sample yields over 200,000 clones, 65% to 85% seen once. The chain recombines TRBV7-9 with TRBJ2-7; D remains unclear. Sequencing was carried out using peripheral blood. This receptor was taken from a woman between 50 and 59 years old with acute or convalescent COVID-19. CDR3 nucleotide sequence: TGTGCCAGCAGCTTGCCCGGGTCCCGCTACGAGCAGTACTTC. This encodes CASSLPGSRYEQYF.